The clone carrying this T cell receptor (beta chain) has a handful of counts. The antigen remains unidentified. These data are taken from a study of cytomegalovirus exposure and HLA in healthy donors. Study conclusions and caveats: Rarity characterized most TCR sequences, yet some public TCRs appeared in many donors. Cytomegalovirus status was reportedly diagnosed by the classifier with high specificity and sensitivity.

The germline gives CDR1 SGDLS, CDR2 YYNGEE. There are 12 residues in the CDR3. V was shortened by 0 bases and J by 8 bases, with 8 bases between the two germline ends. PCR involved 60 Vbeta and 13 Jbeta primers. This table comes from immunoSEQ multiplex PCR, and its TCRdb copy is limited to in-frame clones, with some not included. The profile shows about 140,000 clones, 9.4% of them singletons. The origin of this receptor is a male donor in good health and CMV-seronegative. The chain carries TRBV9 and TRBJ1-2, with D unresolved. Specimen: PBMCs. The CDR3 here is CASSVGEGGYTF. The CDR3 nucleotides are TGTGCCAGCAGCGTAGGGGAGGGAGGCTACACCTTC.